This T cell receptor (beta chain) was identified during a study of T cell repertoires in cytomegalovirus infection. Notes on the study in general: The study identified carriers of CMV plus the relevant HLA from cumulative public TCR beta family frequency.

Of note for this clonotype: Antigen specificity is unknown.

The germline gives CDR1 SGHTA, CDR2 FQGTGA. This CDR3 comprises 15 residues. V was cut by 0 bases and J by 0 bases, with 5 bases left in between. TCRdb itself ran the reads through MiXCR, one entry per CDR3 protein. The table includes about 340,000 distinct CDR3 sequences, almost 30% detected once. The TCR originated in a human donor in good health (CMV status not recorded). Some clones in this sample may be carry-over from other donors' samples. The chain couples TRBV7-3 to TRBJ2-2; no clear D gene. The sequenced sample was cultured PBMCs, obtained from culture after CMV antigen stimulation. CDR3: CASSLTFSNTGELFF. CDR3 DNA: TGTGCCAGCAGCTTAACGTTCTCGAACACCGGGGAGCTGTTTTTT.